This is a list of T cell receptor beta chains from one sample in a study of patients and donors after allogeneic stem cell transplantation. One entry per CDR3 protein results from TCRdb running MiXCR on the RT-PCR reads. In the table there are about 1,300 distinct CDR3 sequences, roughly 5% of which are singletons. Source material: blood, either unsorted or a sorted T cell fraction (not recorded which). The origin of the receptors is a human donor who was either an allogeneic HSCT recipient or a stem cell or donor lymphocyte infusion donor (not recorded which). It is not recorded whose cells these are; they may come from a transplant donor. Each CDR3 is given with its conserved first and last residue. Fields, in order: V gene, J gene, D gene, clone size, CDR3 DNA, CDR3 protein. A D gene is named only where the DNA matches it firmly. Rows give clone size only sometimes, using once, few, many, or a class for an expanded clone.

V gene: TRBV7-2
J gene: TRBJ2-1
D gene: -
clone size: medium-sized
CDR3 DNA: TGTGCCAGCAGGACGCAGGGGGGGAGCTCCTACAATGAGCAGTTCTTC
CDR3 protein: CASRTQGGSSYNEQFF

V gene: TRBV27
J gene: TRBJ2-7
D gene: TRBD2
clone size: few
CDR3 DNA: TGTGCCAGCAGTCCTAAGCGGGACTACGAGCAGTACTTC
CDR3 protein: CASSPKRDYEQYF

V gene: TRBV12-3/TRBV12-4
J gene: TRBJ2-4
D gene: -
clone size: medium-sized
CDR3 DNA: TGTGCCAGCAGTTTAACAGGAAAAAACATTCAGTACTTC
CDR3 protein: CASSLTGKNIQYF

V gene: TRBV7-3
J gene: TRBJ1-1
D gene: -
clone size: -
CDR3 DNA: TGTGCCAGCAGCACACAGGGGAACACTGAAGCTTTCTTT
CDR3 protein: CASSTQGNTEAFF

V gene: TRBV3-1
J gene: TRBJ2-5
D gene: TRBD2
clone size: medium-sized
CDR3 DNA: TGTGCCAGCAGCCAAGATTCCCGACTAGCGGGAGAGACCCAGTACTTC
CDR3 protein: CASSQDSRLAGETQYF

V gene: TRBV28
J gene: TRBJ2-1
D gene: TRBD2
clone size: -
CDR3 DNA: TGTGCCAGCGAAACAGGACTAGCGGGATATGAGCAGTTCTTC
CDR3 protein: CASETGLAGYEQFF

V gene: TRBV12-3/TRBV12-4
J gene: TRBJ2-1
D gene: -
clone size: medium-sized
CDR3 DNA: TGTGCCAGCAGTTTAAACCAGCTTAATGAGCAGTTCTTC
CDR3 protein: CASSLNQLNEQFF

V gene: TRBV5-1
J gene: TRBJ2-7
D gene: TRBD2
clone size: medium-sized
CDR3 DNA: TGCGCCAGCAGCTTGGTGCTAGCGGCTACCCCTAGAGAGCAGTACTTC
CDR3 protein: CASSLVLAATPREQYF

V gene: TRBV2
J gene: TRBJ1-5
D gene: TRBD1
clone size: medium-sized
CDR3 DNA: TGTGCCAGCAGTGATAGCCAGGGGGCAGGTCAGCCCCAGCATTTT
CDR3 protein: CASSDSQGAGQPQHF

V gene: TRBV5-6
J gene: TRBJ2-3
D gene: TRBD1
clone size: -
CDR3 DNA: TGTGCCAGCAGCTTGAGCGACAGGGATCCGGATACGCAGTATTTT
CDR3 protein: CASSLSDRDPDTQYF

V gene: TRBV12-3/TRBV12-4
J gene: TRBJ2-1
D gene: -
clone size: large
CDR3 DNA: TGTGCCAGCAGAGCTCTCGGCTCCTACAATGAGCAGTTCTTC
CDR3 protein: CASRALGSYNEQFF

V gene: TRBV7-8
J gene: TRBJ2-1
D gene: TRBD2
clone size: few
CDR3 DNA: TGTGCCAGCAGCCCACAGAGCGGGAGTAGCAATGAGCAGTTCTTC
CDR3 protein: CASSPQSGSSNEQFF

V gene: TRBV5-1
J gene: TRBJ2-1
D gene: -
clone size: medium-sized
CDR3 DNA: TGCGCCAGCAGCTTGAGTGAGGGGGGACCGGAGTTCTTC
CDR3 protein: CASSLSEGGPEFF

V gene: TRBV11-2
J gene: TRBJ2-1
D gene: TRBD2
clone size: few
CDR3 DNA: TGTGCCAGCAGCCAAACTAGCGGGGGTTACAATGAGCAGTTCTTC
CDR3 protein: CASSQTSGGYNEQFF

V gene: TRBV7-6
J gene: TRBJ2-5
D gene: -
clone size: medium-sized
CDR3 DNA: TGTGCCAGCAGCCTCAGCGGAAGGCAAGAGACCCAGTACTTC
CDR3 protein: CASSLSGRQETQYF

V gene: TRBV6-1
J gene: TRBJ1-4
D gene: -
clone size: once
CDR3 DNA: TGTGCCAGCAGTGAAGGTGGGACGGGTGCGAAACTGTTTTTT
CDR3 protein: CASSEGGTGAKLFF

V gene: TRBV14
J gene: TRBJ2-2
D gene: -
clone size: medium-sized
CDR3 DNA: TGTGCCAGCAGCCCCAGGGGAGACGGGGAGCTGTTTTTT
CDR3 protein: CASSPRGDGELFF

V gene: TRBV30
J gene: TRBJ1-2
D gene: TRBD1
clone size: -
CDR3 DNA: TGTGCCTGGAGTGGGGACAGGTCCGGGAACTATGGCTACACCTTC
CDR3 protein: CAWSGDRSGNYGYTF

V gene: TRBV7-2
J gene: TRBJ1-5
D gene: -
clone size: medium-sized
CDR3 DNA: TGTGCCAGCAGCTCCAGTAATAGCAATCAGCCCCAGCATTTT
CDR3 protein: CASSSSNSNQPQHF

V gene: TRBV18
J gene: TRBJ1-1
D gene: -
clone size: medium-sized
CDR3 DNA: TGTGCCAGCTCTACTGGGGGGAACACTGAAGCTTTCTTT
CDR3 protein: CASSTGGNTEAFF

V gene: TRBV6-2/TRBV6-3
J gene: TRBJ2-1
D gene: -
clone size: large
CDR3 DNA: TGTGCCAGCAGGCCACAGGGTCGTACCGCCTACAATGAGCAGTTCTTC
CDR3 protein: CASRPQGRTAYNEQFF

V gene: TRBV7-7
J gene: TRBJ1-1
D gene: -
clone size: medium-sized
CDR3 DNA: TGTGCTAGCAGCTCCGGCCTGAACACTGAAGCTTTCTTT
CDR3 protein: CASSSGLNTEAFF

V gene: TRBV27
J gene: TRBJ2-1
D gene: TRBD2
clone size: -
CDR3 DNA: TGTGCCAGCAGTTCACCTAGCGGGAAGGCCTACAATGAGCAGTTCTTC
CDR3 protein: CASSSPSGKAYNEQFF

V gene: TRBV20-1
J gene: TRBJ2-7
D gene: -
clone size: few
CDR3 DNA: TGCAGTGCTAGTAGGTCTGCCGACGAGCAGTACTTC
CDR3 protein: CSASRSADEQYF

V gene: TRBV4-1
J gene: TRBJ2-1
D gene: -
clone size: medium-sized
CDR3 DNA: TGCGCCAGCAGCCGGCAACGAGGCAATGAGCAGTTCTTC
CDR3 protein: CASSRQRGNEQFF

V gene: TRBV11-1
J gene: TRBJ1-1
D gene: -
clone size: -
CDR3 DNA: TGTGCCAGCAGCACCGAGGACAGTAGGAACACTGAAGCTTTCTTT
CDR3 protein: CASSTEDSRNTEAFF

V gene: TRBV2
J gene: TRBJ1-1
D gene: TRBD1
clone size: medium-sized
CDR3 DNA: TGTGCCAGCAGGGGACAGGGCGGGAACACTGAAGCTTTCTTT
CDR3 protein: CASRGQGGNTEAFF

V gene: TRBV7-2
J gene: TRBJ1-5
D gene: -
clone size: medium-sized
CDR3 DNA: TGTGCCAGCAGCTCCCCGGGTCAAATCGGGCCCCAGCATTTT
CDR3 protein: CASSSPGQIGPQHF

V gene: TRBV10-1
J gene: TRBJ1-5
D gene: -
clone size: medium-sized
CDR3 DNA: TGCGCCAGCAGTGAATTCAGCAATCAGCCCCAGCATTTT
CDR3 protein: CASSEFSNQPQHF

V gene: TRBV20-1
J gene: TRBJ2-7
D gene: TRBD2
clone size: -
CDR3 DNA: TGCAGTGCTAGAGTTGCGGGACTAGCGGGCCTGCGACGTGAGCAGTACTTC
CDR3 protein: CSARVAGLAGLRREQYF

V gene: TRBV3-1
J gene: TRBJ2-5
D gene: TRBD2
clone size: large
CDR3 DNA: TGTGCCAGCAGCCAATCGACTAGCTCTGAGACCCAGTACTTC
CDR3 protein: CASSQSTSSETQYF

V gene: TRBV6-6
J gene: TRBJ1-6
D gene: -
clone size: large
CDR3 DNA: TGTGCCAGCAGTTTCCCAAATAATTCACCCCTCCACTTT
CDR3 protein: CASSFPNNSPLHF

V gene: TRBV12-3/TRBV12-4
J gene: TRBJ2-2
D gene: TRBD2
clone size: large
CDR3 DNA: TGTGCCAGCAGTTTAATTAGCGGGAGTCCCGGGGAGCTGTTTTTT
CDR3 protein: CASSLISGSPGELFF

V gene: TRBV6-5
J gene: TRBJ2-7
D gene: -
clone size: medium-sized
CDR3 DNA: TGTGCCAGCAGTTACTCGTCAGAGCAGTACTTC
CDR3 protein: CASSYSSEQYF

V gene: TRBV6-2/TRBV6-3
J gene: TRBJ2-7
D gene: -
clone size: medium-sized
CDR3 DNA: TGTGCCAGCAGCCAACTCTACGAGCAGTACTTC
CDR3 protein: CASSQLYEQYF

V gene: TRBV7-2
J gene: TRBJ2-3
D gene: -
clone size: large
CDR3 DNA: TGTGCCAGCAGCTCGCCAGGTACAGATACGCAGTATTTT
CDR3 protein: CASSSPGTDTQYF

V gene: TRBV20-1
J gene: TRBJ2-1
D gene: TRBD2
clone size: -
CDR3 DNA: TGCAGTGCTAGAGTTCCCGGGGTAGCGGGAGGGTGGGAGCAGTTCTTC
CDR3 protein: CSARVPGVAGGWEQFF

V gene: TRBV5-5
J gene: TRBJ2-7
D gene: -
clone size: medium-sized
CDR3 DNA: TGTGCCAGCGGGGAACAGGGATTCTCCTACGAGCAGTACTTC
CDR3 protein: CASGEQGFSYEQYF

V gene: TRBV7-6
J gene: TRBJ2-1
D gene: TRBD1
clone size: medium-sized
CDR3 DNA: TGTGCCAGCAGCCAACAGGGGGCGTTCAATGAGCAGTTCTTC
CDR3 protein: CASSQQGAFNEQFF

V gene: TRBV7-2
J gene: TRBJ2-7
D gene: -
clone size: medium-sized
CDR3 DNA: TGTGCCAGCAGCTCCTACAACTCGAAGCAGTACTTC
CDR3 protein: CASSSYNSKQYF

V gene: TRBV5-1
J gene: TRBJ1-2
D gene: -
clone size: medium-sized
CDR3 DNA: TGCGCCAGCAGCGGCGGGACGAACAATGGCTACACCTTC
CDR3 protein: CASSGGTNNGYTF

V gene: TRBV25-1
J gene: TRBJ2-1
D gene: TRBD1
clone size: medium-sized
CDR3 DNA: TGTGCCAGCAGTTTCAAGGGCGGGACAGGGAGCGGCAATGAGCAGTTCTTC
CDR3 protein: CASSFKGGTGSGNEQFF

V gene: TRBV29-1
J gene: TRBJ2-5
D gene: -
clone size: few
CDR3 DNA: TGCAGCGTTGAAGGTCAGTTGGAGACCCAGTACTTC
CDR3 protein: CSVEGQLETQYF

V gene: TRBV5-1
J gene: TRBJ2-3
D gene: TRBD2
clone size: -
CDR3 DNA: TGCGCCAGCATGGGGACTAGTGTGTATACGCAGTATTTT
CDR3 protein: CASMGTSVYTQYF

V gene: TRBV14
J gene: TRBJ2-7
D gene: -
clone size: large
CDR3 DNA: TGTGCCAGCAGCCACAACAGGGCCTACGAGCAGTACTTC
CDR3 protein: CASSHNRAYEQYF

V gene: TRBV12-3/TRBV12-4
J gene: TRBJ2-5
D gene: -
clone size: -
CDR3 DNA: TGTGCCAGCAGTTTCCATTCGGGGCGGGAGACCCAGTACTTC
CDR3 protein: CASSFHSGRETQYF

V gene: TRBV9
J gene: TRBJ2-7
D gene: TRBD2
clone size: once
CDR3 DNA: TGTGCCAGCAGCGGGGGGACTAGCGGAGCCTACGAGCAGTACTTC
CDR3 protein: CASSGGTSGAYEQYF

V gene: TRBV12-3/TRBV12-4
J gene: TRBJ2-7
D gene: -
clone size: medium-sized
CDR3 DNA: TGTGCCAGCAGTTTTGGGGGCGGGTCGTACGAGCAGTACTTC
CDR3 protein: CASSFGGGSYEQYF

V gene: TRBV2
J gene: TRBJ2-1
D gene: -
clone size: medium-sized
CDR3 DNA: TGTGCCAGCAGTGTCGACTACAATGAGCAGTTCTTC
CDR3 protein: CASSVDYNEQFF

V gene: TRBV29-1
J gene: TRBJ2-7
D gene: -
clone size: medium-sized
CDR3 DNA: TGCAGCGTTCGGCAGGGGGGAACCTACGAGCAGTACTTC
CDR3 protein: CSVRQGGTYEQYF

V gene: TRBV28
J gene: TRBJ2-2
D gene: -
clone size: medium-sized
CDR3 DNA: TGTGCCAGCACTCCGGAAGGGCAGGTCACCGGGGAGCTGTTTTTT
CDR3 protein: CASTPEGQVTGELFF

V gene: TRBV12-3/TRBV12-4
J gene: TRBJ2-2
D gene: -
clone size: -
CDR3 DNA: TGTGCCAGCAGTCCCGGCCTCACCGGGGAGCTGTTTTTT
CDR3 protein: CASSPGLTGELFF

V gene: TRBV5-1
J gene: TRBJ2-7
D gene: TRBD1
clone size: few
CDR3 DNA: TGCGCCAGCAGCTTAAAAGGGGGCCTGAACGAGCAGTACTTC
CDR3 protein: CASSLKGGLNEQYF

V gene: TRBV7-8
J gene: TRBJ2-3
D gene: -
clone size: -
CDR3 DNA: TGTGCCAGCAGCTTAAAGGAGACGTTCACAGATACGCAGTATTTT
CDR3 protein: CASSLKETFTDTQYF

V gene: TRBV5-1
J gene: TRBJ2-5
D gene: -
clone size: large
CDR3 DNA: TGCGCCAGCAGCTTGGGGGGCCGGGAGACCCAGTACTTC
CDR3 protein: CASSLGGRETQYF

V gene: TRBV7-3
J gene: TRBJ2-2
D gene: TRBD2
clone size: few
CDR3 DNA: TGTGCCAGCGCGGGAGGCGCGAACACCGGGGAGCTGTTTTTT
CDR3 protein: CASAGGANTGELFF

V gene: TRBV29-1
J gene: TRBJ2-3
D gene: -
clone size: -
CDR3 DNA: TGCAGCGTCAGACAGGGAGGGACAGATACGCAGTATTTT
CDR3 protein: CSVRQGGTDTQYF

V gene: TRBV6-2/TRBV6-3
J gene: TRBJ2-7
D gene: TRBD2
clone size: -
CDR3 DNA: TGTGCCAGCAGTTTACAGACTAGCGGGAGAGACGAGCAGTACTTC
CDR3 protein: CASSLQTSGRDEQYF

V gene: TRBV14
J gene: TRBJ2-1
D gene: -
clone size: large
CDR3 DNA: TGTGCCAGCAGCCAAGAACTCGTTGGTGAGCAGTTCTTC
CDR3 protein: CASSQELVGEQFF

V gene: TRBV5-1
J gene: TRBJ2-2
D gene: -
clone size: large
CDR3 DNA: TGCGCCAGCAGCTTAGAGAGGGCCGGGGAGCTGTTTTTT
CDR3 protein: CASSLERAGELFF